The T cell receptor beta chain described here comes from a study of early T cells in non-severe SARS-CoV-2 infection. On the study more broadly: Sequencing of unsorted whole blood was done on bulk RNA, leaving chains unpaired.

CDR1 is MNHEY and CDR2 is SVGAGI in the germline V gene. V gave up 4 bases and J gave up 7 bases; unmatched junction bases: 11. The CDR3 runs 16 residues. This clonotype was seen ten or more times. What it binds is not known. Findings of the study overall: The matching step, a VDJdb search, favored anti-spike CD8 responses and missed private and CD4 specificities.

Each cDNA molecule carried a unique molecular identifier. Each CDR3 protein is one row after TCRdb ran MiXCR on the 5' RACE reads. The table includes about 52,000 distinct CDR3 sequences, approximately 11% detected once. This sequence originates from an adult who was a healthcare worker with PCR-confirmed SARS-CoV-2 infection or an uninfected control (not recorded which). The chain recombines TRBV6-5 with TRBJ2-2, with 8 bases aligning to TRBD1. The sequenced material came from whole blood. The CDR3 loop reads CASSSEGQVKIGELFF. The DNA of the CDR3 is TGTGCCAGCAGTTCGGAGGGACAGGTGAAGATCGGGGAGCTGTTTTTT.